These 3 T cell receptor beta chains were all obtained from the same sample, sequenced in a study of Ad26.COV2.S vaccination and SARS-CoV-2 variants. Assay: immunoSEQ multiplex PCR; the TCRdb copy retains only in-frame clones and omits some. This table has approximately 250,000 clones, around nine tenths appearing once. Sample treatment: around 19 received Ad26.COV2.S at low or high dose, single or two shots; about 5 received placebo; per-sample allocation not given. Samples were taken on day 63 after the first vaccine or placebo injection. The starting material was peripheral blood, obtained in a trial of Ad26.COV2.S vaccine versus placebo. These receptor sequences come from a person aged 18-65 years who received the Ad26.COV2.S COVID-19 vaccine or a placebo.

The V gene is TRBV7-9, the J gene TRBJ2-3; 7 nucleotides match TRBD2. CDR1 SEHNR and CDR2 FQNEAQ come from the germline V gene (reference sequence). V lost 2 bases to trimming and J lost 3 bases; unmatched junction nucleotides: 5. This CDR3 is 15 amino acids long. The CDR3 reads CASSLTLADTDTQYF. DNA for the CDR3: TGTGCCAGCAGCTTAACGCTAGCGGATACAGATACGCAGTATTTT.

The CDR3 DNA follows: TGTGCCAGTAGTATAGATCTATTCAGGGGCTACAATGAGCAGTTCTTC. It yields the protein CASSIDLFRGYNEQFF. The rearrangement uses TRBV19 and TRBJ2-1; tentatively, D is TRBD1 (6 bases). V was trimmed by 0 bases and J by 3 bases, leaving 12 bases between them. CDR3 size: 16 residues. In germline, CDR1 is LNHDA, CDR2 SQIVND (reference sequence).

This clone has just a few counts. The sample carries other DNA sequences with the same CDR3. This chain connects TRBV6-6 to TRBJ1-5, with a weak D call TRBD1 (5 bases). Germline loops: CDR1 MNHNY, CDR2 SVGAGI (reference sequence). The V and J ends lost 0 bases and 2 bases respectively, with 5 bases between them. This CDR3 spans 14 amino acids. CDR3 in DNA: TGTGCCAGCAGTTACTCGACAGGCAATCAGCCCCAGCATTTT. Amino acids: CASSYSTGNQPQHF.